One and the same sample provided the 23 T cell receptor beta chains below, sequenced in a study of T cells after yellow fever vaccination. In TCRdb, the 5' RACE reads were re-called with MiXCR into one record per CDR3 protein. The sample lists 400,000 or so distinct CDR3 sequences, about 6.2% occurring once. This material consisted of PBMCs, taken 5 days after the yellow fever booster vaccination. These receptors all stem from a man aged 30-40 years who received the YFV17D yellow fever vaccine.

There are many counts of this clonotype. V is TRBV20-1 and J is TRBJ2-1; 8 bases line up with TRBD2. Trimming took 0 bases from V and 2 from J; bases not matched to a gene: 3. CDR3 length: 15 amino acids. Germline V CDR1 and CDR2: DFQATT, SNEGSKA (reference sequence). DNA of the CDR3: TGCAGTGCTAGAGATTATAGCGGGGCCTACAATGAGCAGTTCTTC. It codes for CSARDYSGAYNEQFF.

This clonotype was recorded at least ten times. V gene TRBV11-2 combines with J gene TRBJ2-1; 12 nucleotides line up with TRBD2. Germline CDR1 SGHAT, CDR2 FQNNGV. The CDR3 is 16 residues long. V lost 8 bases and J lost 12; bases outside the gene matches: 17. CDR3 amino acids: CASVNPGLAGLGAQFF. For the CDR3, the DNA is TGTGCCAGCGTCAATCCGGGACTAGCGGGCCTGGGCGCGCAGTTCTTC.

This clonotype was counted only a few times. This chain connects TRBV20-1 to TRBJ1-1; 8 bases agree with TRBD1. This CDR3 has 14 residues. Unmatched junction bases numbered 9, after V lost 2 bases and J lost 7 bases. Germline V gene data show CDR1 as DFQATT and CDR2 as SNEGSKA (reference sequence). CDR3 nucleotide sequence: TGCAGTGCTAGACCAACGACAGGGGAGGATGAAGCTTTCTTT. Translation: CSARPTTGEDEAFF.

This clonotype has more than one count but fewer than ten. This chain uses TRBV30 with TRBJ1-6; no firm D call. Germline CDR1 is GTSNPN and CDR2 is SVGIG (reference sequence). The ends were cut back, 2 bases at V and 11 bases at J, with 16 bases in the middle. The CDR3 length is 14 residues. CDR3 DNA: TGTGCCTGGAGTATCGGGGAAGTGATGGCACCCCTCCACTTT. As protein: CAWSIGEVMAPLHF.

This chain joins TRBV4-3 and TRBJ2-2; D may be TRBD2 (5 bases). CDR3 length: 17 amino acids. Trimming stripped 0 bases from V and 1 base from J, with 12 bases between. Germline lookup yields CDR1 LGHNA and CDR2 YSLEER. CDR3 bases: TGCGCCAGCAGCCAAGATAATTTTCGGGGGAACACCGGGGAGCTGTTTTTT. Residues: CASSQDNFRGNTGELFF.

This clonotype occurred many times. The genes are TRBV5-1 and TRBJ2-5, with D hard to call. Germline V lookup: CDR1 SGHRS, CDR2 YFSETQ. CDR3 size: 14 residues. Deletions cut 0 bases from V and 3 bases from J, with 9 bases between. This CDR3 is CASSLAGEKETQYF. For the CDR3, the DNA is TGCGCCAGCAGCTTGGCGGGCGAGAAAGAGACCCAGTACTTC. The full variable domain, with the rest looked up from reference TRBV5-1 and TRBJ2-5, is KAGVTQTPRYLIKTRGQQVTLSCSPISGHRSVSWYQQTPGQGLQFLFEYFSETQRNKGNFPGRFSGRQFSNSRSEMNVSTLELGDSALYLCASSLAGEKETQYFGPGTRLLVL.

This clonotype was recorded many times. The chain is built from TRBV20-1 and TRBJ2-5; 12 bases agree with TRBD2. The CDR3 has 15 amino acids. V shed 4 bases and J 5 bases; nucleotides not matched to a gene: 8. In germline, CDR1 is DFQATT, CDR2 SNEGSKA (reference sequence). CDR3 nucleotides: TGCAGTGCTATATCTAGCGGGAGGGCCCCGGAGACCCAGTACTTC. Amino acid sequence: CSAISSGRAPETQYF.

This clonotype was seen a single time. A much larger clone differs by one base, so this may be a read error. The V call is TRBV28, the J call TRBJ2-1; D is uncertain. Per the germline V gene, CDR1 is MDHEN and CDR2 is SYDVKM. The CDR3 totals 13 residues. The CDR3 loop is CAGTGFSSNEQFF. CDR3 DNA: TGTGCCGGCACCGGTTTCTCCTCCAATGAGCAGTTCTTC.

This clonotype was found many times. This chain uses TRBV7-2 with TRBJ2-5; 7 positions match TRBD2. The CDR3 contains 14 residues. Trimming at V came to 0 bases and at J to 5 bases, leaving 3 bases not matched to a gene. Germline V CDR1 and CDR2: SGHTA, FQGNSA. The CDR3 reads CASSLATSWETQYF. The CDR3 region has the DNA TGTGCCAGCAGCTTAGCGACTAGCTGGGAGACCCAGTACTTC.

This clonotype was seen many times. CDR3 coding DNA: TGCGCCAGCAGCTTGGCCGGGACTTCGTTCCAGTACTTC. It translates to CASSLAGTSFQYF. This rearrangement joins TRBV5-1 to TRBJ2-4, with TRBD2 as a possible D gene (6 bases). This CDR3 is 13 amino acids long. Germline assignment: CDR1 SGHRS and CDR2 YFSETQ. Trimming left V 0 bases short and J 13 bases short, with 14 bases between.

This chain links TRBV10-3 with TRBJ2-5; maybe TRBD1 (6 bases). The V end was cut by 10 bases, the J end by 5 bases, with 11 bases between. Germline assignment: CDR1 ENHRY and CDR2 SYGVKD. This CDR3 region has 11 residues. The CDR3 DNA reads TGTGCCACAGGGGCGGAGGAGACCCAGTACTTC. Its protein is CATGAEETQYF.

The chain has TRBV27 and TRBJ2-3, with 7 bases lining up with TRBD2. CDR1 and CDR2 (germline): MNHEY, SMNVEV (reference sequence). Trimming took 3 bases from V and 4 from J; bases not matched to a gene: 7. The CDR3 covers 15 residues. CDR3 amino acids: CASSFRTSGADTQYF. DNA of the CDR3: TGTGCCAGCAGTTTCCGGACTAGTGGGGCAGATACGCAGTATTTT.

The chain has TRBV6-5 and TRBJ2-7; perhaps TRBD1 as D (6 bases). The V gene's germline CDR1 is MNHEY and CDR2 SVGAGI. The ends were cut back, 10 bases at V and 0 bases at J, with 10 bases in the middle. This CDR3 is built from 12 residues. The CDR3 reads CATTGYSYEQYF. DNA for the CDR3: TGTGCCACCACAGGGTACTCCTACGAGCAGTACTTC.

This clonotype showed up just a few times. The chain is built from TRBV30 and TRBJ1-1; the D is unclear. V was clipped by 6 bases and J by 5 bases, with 13 bases between them. The CDR3 length is 12 residues. The germline V gene has CDR1 GTSNPN and CDR2 SVGIG (reference sequence). DNA of the CDR3: TGTGCCTGCCAAAAGGGCAGGACTGAAGCTTTCTTT. Residues: CACQKGRTEAFF.

This clonotype was detected a few times. The V gene is TRBV5-1, the J gene TRBJ2-7; the D gene is possibly TRBD2 (5 bases). CDR1 is SGHRS, CDR2 YFSETQ, per germline. This CDR3 is 15 amino acids long. V gave up 7 bases and J gave up 3 bases, with 20 bases separating them. The CDR3 DNA reads TGCGCCAGCCGACTCAATCTAGCAGAAAACTACGAGCAGTACTTC. Its protein is CASRLNLAENYEQYF.

The rearrangement joins TRBV5-1 to TRBJ2-5, with 7 bases aligning to TRBD1. The CDR3 runs to 14 residues. The V segment lost 4 bases and the J segment 5 bases; nucleotides outside the gene matches: 8. CDR1 is SGHRS and CDR2 is YFSETQ in the germline V gene. The CDR3 DNA sequence: TGCGCCAGCAGCCAAACTCCGGGACAGGAGACCCAGTACTTC. This gives the protein CASSQTPGQETQYF.

The chain links TRBV7-6 to TRBJ2-1; 9 nucleotides match TRBD1. Germline V CDR1 and CDR2: SGHVS, FNYEAQ. V lost 4 bases to trimming and J lost 1 base; unmatched junction nucleotides: 8. The CDR3 runs 17 residues. DNA of the CDR3: TGTGCCAGCAGCTCAACCCACGGACAGGGGTCCTACAATGAGCAGTTCTTC. It specifies CASSSTHGQGSYNEQFF.

V is TRBV5-4 and J is TRBJ2-3; 7 bases fit TRBD2. This CDR3 spans 14 amino acids. Looked up from germline, CDR1 is SGHNT and CDR2 is YYREEE (reference sequence). V was pared by 2 bases and J by 5 bases, with 5 bases of the junction left unmatched. This chain's CDR3 is CASSLKRDRDTQYF. The CDR3 DNA is TGTGCCAGCAGCTTAAAGCGGGATAGAGATACGCAGTATTTT. The full variable domain, rest sourced from reference TRBV5-4 and TRBJ2-3, is ETGVTQSPTHLIKTRGQQVTLRCSSQSGHNTVSWYQQALGQGPQFIFQYYREEENGRGNFPPRFSGLQFPNYSSELNVNALELDDSALYLCASSLKRDRDTQYFGPGTRLTVL.

This clonotype was recorded many times. The CDR3 DNA follows: TGCGCCAGCAGCTTGAAAACCTACGGGGAGCAGTTCTTC. Encoded protein: CASSLKTYGEQFF. This chain joins TRBV5-1 and TRBJ2-1; no reliable D call. Trimming took off 1 base at V and 10 bases at J, with 12 bases between the two ends. Germline CDR1 is SGHRS and CDR2 is YFSETQ. CDR3 length: 13 residues.

This clonotype came up many times. At one end the junction does not follow the germline gene, possibly because of a read error. The J gene is TRBJ2-7, the V gene TRBV7-2; D call uncertain. Germline V gives CDR1 SGHTA, CDR2 FQGNSA. The length of the CDR3 is 11 residues. The CDR3: CASSLAGSLGF. The CDR3 nucleotides are TGTGCCAGCAGCTTAGCCGGCTCCTTGGGCTTC.

In its sample, this clonotype was seen a few times. V usage is TRBV7-2 and J usage is TRBJ2-1; 7 bases map to TRBD2. This CDR3 region has 15 residues. In germline, CDR1 is SGHTA, CDR2 FQGNSA. Germline trimming cut 2 bases from V and 3 bases from J; bases unmatched to any gene: 4. The DNA for the CDR3 is TGTGCCAGCAGCTTACGGCGGGAGTTCTACAATGAGCAGTTCTTC. The encoded protein is CASSLRREFYNEQFF.

This clonotype has just a few counts. The chain carries TRBV27 and TRBJ2-2; TRBD2 agrees at 10 bases. The length of the CDR3 is 17 residues. Trimming took 3 bases from V and 6 from J; bases not matched to a gene: 10. Germline V gene sequence: CDR1 MNHEY, CDR2 SMNVEV (reference sequence). CDR3 bases: TGTGCCAGCAGTTTGGTTGAGCTAGCGGGAGATCCCGGGGAGCTGTTTTTT. It specifies CASSLVELAGDPGELFF.

The table lists this clonotype with many counts. The genes are TRBV15 and TRBJ2-7; TRBD2 might be the D (5 bases). Germline V gives CDR1 LNHNV, CDR2 YYDKDF (reference sequence). CDR3 length equals 14 residues. The V end lost 3 bases, the J end lost 5 bases, and 14 bases lay between the germline ends. CDR3 DNA sequence: TGTGCCACCAGCAGCCCTACTAGGATCCACGAGCAGTACTTC. Encoded protein: CATSSPTRIHEQYF.